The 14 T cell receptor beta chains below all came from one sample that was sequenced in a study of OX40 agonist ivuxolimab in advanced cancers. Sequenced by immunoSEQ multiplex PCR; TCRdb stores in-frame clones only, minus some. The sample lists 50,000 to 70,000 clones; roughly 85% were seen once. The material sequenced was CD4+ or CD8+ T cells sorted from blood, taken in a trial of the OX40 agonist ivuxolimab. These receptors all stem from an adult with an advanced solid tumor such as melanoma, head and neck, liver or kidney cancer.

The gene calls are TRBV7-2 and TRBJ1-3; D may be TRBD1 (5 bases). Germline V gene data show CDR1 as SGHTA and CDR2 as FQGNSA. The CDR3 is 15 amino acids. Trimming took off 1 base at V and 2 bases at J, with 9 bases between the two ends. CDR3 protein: CASSLDRGTGNTIYF. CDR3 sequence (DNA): TGTGCCAGCAGCTTAGATAGGGGAACTGGAAACACCATATATTTT.

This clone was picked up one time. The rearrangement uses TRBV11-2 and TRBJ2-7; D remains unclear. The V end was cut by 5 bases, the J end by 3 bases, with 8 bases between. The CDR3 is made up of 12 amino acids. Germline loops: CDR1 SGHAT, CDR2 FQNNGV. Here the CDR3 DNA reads TGTGCCAGCAGCAAGGGCAGCTACGAGCAGTACTTC. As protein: CASSKGSYEQYF.

DNA for the CDR3: TGTGCCATCAGTGATCTAGGAGGAGAGACCCAGTACTTC. Translating gives CAISDLGGETQYF. The chain carries TRBV10-3 and TRBJ2-5; a weak D match, TRBD2 (5 bases). V was shortened by 3 bases and J by 4 bases, with 9 bases between the two germline ends. The V gene's germline CDR1 is ENHRY and CDR2 SYGVKD. CDR3 length equals 13 residues.

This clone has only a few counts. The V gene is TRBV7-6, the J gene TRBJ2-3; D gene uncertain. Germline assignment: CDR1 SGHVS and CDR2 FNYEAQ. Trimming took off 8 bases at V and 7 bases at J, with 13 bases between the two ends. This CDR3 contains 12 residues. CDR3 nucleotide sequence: TGTGCCAGCGGCCCGAGGTGGAATACGCAGTATTTT. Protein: CASGPRWNTQYF.

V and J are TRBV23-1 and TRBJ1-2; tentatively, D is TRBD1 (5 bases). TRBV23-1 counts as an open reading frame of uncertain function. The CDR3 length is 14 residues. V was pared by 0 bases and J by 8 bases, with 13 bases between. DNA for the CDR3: TGCGCCAGCAGTCAATCGCATACCGGGGGGGGCTACACCTTC. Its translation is CASSQSHTGGGYTF.

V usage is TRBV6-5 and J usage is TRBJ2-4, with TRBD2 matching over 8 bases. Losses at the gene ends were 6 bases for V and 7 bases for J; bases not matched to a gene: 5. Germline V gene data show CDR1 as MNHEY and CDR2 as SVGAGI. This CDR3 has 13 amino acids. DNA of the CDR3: TGTGCCAGCAGGGTAGCGGGACTGAACATTCAGTACTTC. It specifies CASRVAGLNIQYF.

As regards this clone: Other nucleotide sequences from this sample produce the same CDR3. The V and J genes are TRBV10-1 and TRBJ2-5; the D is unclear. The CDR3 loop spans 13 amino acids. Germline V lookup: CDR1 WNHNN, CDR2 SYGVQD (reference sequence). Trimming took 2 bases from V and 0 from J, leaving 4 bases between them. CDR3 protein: CASSEGDQETQYF. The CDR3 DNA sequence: TGCGCCAGCAGTGAGGGTGACCAAGAGACCCAGTACTTC.

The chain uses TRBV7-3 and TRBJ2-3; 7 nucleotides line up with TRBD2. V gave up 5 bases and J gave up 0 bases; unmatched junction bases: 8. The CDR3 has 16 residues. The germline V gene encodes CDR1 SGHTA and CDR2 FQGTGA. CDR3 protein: CASSPTAGVSTDTQYF. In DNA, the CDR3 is TGTGCCAGCAGCCCAACCGCGGGAGTCAGCACAGATACGCAGTATTTT.

CDR3 sequence reads: CASSLLPNIAYEQYF. The CDR3, as DNA: TGTGCCAGCAGTTTGCTACCGAACATAGCCTACGAGCAGTACTTC. The V call is TRBV27, the J call TRBJ2-7; no definite D call. Germline CDR1 is MNHEY and CDR2 is SMNVEV (reference sequence). The CDR3 contains 15 residues. V was shortened by 3 bases and J by 2 bases, with 14 bases between the two germline ends.

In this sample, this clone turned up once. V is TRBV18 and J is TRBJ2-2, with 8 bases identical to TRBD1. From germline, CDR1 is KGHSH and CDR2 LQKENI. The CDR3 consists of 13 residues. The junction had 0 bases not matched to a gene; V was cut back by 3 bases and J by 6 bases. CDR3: CASSPGQAGELFF. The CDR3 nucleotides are TGTGCCAGCTCACCGGGACAGGCCGGGGAGCTGTTTTTT.

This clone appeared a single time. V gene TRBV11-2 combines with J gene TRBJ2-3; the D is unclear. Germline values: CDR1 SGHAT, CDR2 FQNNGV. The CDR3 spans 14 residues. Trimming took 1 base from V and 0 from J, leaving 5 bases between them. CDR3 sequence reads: CASSLGPSTDTQYF. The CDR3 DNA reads TGTGCCAGCAGCTTAGGGCCAAGCACAGATACGCAGTATTTT.

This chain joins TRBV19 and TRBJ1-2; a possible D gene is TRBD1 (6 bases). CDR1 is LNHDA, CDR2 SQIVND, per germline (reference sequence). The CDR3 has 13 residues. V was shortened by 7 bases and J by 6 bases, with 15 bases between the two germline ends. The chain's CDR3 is CASNLRAGDGYTF. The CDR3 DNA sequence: TGTGCCAGTAATCTGCGGGCAGGGGATGGCTACACCTTC.

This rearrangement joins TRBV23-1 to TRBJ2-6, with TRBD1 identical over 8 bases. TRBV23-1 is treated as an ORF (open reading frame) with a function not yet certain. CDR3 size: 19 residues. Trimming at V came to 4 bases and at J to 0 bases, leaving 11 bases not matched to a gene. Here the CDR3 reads CASSLTGTGGLSGANVLTF. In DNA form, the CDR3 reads TGCGCCAGCAGTCTCACCGGGACAGGAGGACTCTCTGGGGCCAACGTCCTGACTTTC.

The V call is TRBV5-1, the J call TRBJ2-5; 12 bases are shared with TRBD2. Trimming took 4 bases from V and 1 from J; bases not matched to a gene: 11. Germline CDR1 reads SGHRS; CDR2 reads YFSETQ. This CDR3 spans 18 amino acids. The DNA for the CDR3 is TGCGCCAGCAGCATCGGGACTAGCGGGCCGAATTTCCAAGAGACCCAGTACTTC. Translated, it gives CASSIGTSGPNFQETQYF.